The present entry profiles one T cell receptor (beta chain) with its context. Its antigen has not been determined. No much larger clone is present one base from it, and per-base qualities are unavailable. CDR1 and CDR2, per the germline V gene (reference sequence), are SEHNR and FQNEAQ. The CDR3 numbers 15 residues from cysteine through phenylalanine. Here the CDR3 DNA is all that survives: 45 bases in frame from base 1. V sheds 3 bases and J sheds 1 base, leaving 11 bases between their ends. TCRbeta CDR3 regions were amplified from genomic DNA using the immunoSEQ Assay, a bias-controlled multiplex PCR. The study's processing was this. Nucleated cell counts per sample were estimated from amplification of reference gene primers within the assay. To quantify the absolute abundance of each unique TCRbeta CDR3 rearrangement, sequence reads were collapsed and filtered. For each sample, productive Simpson clonality was calculated as the square root of Simpson's diversity index over productive rearrangements. Sourced from immuneACCESS, this table was stored by TCRdb with only in-frame sequences that have V and J called. A share of the clones is absent; for the studies checked, an unresolved V gene accounts for under half, and the remainder has no known explanation. That table supplies the V and J calls and clone size; D and trimming were determined from the DNA. The sample table shows more than 85,000 clones, and roughly 85% are seen once. The top ten constitute around 2% of the sample.

This entry comes from a study of blood T cell repertoires in COVID-19 (dated by TCRdb to about 2020). For context, the study as a whole: Samples from collaborators originated in the United States, Italy and Spain and spanned both the acute and convalescent phases of COVID-19. The repertoires were released in a freely available public database intended as a resource for research on the immune response to SARS-CoV-2. Where HLA class I and class II types were available, the types were taken from metadata supplied by the sample provider, not from assay-based typing. The sample metadata nearly always contained a de-identified subject ID, COVID-19 status, age in years and sex. Samples were obtained from the ongoing ImmuneRACE study (first 160 participants) and from some 1,200 subjects provided by 6 global collaborators. The dataset comprised deeply sampled blood TCRbeta repertoires from subjects exposed to, actively infected with, or recovered from COVID-19. The prospective study material was composed of cDNA or gDNA derived from T cells, B-cell-depleted T cells, or PBMCs.

Overall study outcomes, separate from this receptor: Clinical and demographic metadata were provided uncurated, with the amount varying by source and participant.

Each collaborating institution followed its own protocols to collect whole blood in K2EDTA tubes. For TCRbeta analysis, collaborators shipped samples as frozen whole blood, isolated PBMCs, or DNA extracted from either of those sample types. Material for sequencing was peripheral blood. The sequence joins TRBV7-9 to TRBJ2-3; the D segment could be TRBD2, given 6 matching bases. This TCR came from a man in his forties or fifties with active COVID-19. The CDR3 region reads CASSFPGGGTDTQYF. The DNA sequence reads TGTGCCAGCAGCTTCCCGGGCGGGGGCACAGATACGCAGTATTTT.